A single sample is the source of the 5 T cell receptor beta chains below, sequenced in a study of T cell clones after liver transplantation. The method was immunoSEQ multiplex PCR; TCRdb's version includes in-frame clones alone and lacks a portion of them. Here the sample spans 65,000 to 95,000 clones, under 90% being singletons. Here the sequenced sample was CD4+ T cells from blood, taken before liver transplant. The receptors here all came from a human donor who received a liver transplant.

The chain has TRBV18 and TRBJ2-2; TRBD2 aligns across 10 bases. Germline trimming cut 5 bases from V and 4 bases from J; bases unmatched to any gene: 4. The germline V gene encodes CDR1 KGHSH and CDR2 LQKENI. The CDR3 covers 15 residues. This CDR3 is CASSSRLAGTGELFF. CDR3 in DNA: TGTGCCAGCTCATCACGACTAGCGGGCACCGGGGAGCTGTTTTTT.

This rearrangement joins TRBV27 to TRBJ1-6; possibly TRBD1 for D (5 bases). Deletions cut 3 bases from V and 8 bases from J, with 17 bases between. The CDR3 contains 16 residues. Germline CDR1 is MNHEY and CDR2 is SMNVEV (reference sequence). The CDR3 DNA reads as TGTGCCAGCAGTTTTCTTGTGAGGGGTTCGGATTCACCCCTCCACTTT. Translating it yields CASSFLVRGSDSPLHF.

The V gene is TRBV5-1, the J gene TRBJ2-7; D unresolved. CDR3 size: 13 residues. CDR1 and CDR2 from the germline V gene are SGHRS and YFSETQ. Trimming cost V 4 bases and J 3 bases, with 11 bases left between them. CDR3 region: CASSPVGGYEQYF. The CDR3 DNA reads as TGCGCCAGCAGCCCCGTCGGTGGCTACGAGCAGTACTTC.

V gene TRBV9 combines with J gene TRBJ2-1, with TRBD2 matching over 13 bases. This CDR3 has 18 amino acids. Germline V lookup: CDR1 SGDLS, CDR2 YYNGEE. Trimming removed 2 bases from V and 7 bases from J; junction bases left unmatched: 12. The CDR3 spells CASSVDFTLAGGPNEQFF. The CDR3 DNA reads TGTGCCAGCAGCGTGGATTTTACACTAGCGGGAGGGCCGAATGAGCAGTTCTTC.

V is TRBV6-1 and J is TRBJ2-3; unclear D gene. The germline V gene encodes CDR1 MNHNS and CDR2 SASEGT. V dropped 3 bases and J dropped 7 bases, with 8 bases sitting between them. The CDR3 extends over 12 amino acids. CDR3 bases: TGTGCCAGCAGTGAGTTGAGGAATACGCAGTATTTT. Translated: CASSELRNTQYF.